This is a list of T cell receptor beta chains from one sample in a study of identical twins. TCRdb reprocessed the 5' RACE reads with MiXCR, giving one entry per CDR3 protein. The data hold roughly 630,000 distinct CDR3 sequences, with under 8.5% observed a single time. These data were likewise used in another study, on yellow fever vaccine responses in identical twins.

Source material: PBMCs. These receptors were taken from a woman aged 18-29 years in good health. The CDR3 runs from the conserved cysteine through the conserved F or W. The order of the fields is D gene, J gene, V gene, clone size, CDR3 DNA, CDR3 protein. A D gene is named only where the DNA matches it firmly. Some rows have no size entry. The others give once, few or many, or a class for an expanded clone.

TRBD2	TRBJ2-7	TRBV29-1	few	TGCAGCGTTGAAGATCGGGGGGGCCTGAACGAGCAGTACTTC	CSVEDRGGLNEQYF
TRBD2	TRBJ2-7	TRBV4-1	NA	TGCGCCAGCAGCCAAGGGGCAGGCCCGGGACTAGCGGGCGAGCAGTACTTC	CASSQGAGPGLAGEQYF
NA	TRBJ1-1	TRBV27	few	TGTGCCAGCAGTCAAACAGGGAGCGTGGCCACTGAAGCTTTCTTT	CASSQTGSVATEAFF
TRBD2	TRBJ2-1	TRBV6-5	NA	TGTGCCAGCAGTTTGTTTGCGGGAGGGAGCTCCTACAATGAGCAGTTCTTC	CASSLFAGGSSYNEQFF
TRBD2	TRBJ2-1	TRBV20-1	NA	TGCAGTGCTAGGACTAGCGGGTCCAATGAGCAGTTCTTC	CSARTSGSNEQFF
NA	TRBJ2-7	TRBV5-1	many	TGCGCCAGCAGCTTGGCACAGGGATATTCCTACGAGCAGTACTTC	CASSLAQGYSYEQYF
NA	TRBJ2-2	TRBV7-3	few	TGTGCCAGCAGAAACAACAGGGTCACCGGGGAGCTGTTTTTT	CASRNNRVTGELFF
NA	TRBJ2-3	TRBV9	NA	TGTGCCAGCAGGCGGGGCCTGTTTACAGATACGCAGTATTTT	CASRRGLFTDTQYF
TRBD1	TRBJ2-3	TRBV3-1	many	TGTGCCAGCAGCCAAGGGGACAGGGGGAGCCTAGTTACAGCCGATACGCAGTATTTT	CASSQGDRGSLVTADTQYF
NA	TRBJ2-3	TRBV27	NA	TGTGCCAGCATGGGATACAGCACAGATACGCAGTATTTT	CASMGYSTDTQYF
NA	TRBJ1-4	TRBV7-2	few	TGTGCCAGCAGCTTAGGGGATAGCAGGGCGATTGATGAAAAACTGTTTTTT	CASSLGDSRAIDEKLFF
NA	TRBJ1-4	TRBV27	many	TGTGCCAGCAGGGGGGCGCTGACTAATGAAAAACTGTTTTTT	CASRGALTNEKLFF
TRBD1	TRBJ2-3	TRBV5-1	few	TGCGCCAGCAGCTTGACAGGGGGGATCACAGATACGCAGTATTTT	CASSLTGGITDTQYF
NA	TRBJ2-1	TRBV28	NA	TGTGCCAGCAGTTTACCGACTATTCCCCGGGATAGATACAATGAGCAGTTCTTC	CASSLPTIPRDRYNEQFF
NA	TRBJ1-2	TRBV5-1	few	TGCGCCAGCAGACTACAGACGACAGCCCCGTTTGTTGGCTACACCTTC	CASRLQTTAPFVGYTF
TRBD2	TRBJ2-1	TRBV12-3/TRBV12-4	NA	TGTGCCAGCAGTTTTGGCGCTAGCGGGGGACGTGTCTTC	CASSFGASGGRVF
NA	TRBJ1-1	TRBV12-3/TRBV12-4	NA	TGTGCCAGCACGGCGCGGACAGCGAACACTGAAGCTTTCTTT	CASTARTANTEAFF
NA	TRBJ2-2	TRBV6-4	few	TGTGCCAGCAGTGACTCGGGTAGCGCCGGGGAGCTGTTTTTT	CASSDSGSAGELFF
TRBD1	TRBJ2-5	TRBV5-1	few	TGCGCCAGCAGTACCGGGACAGTCAGTCCAGAGACCCAGTACTTC	CASSTGTVSPETQYF
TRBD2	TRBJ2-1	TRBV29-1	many	TGCAGCGTTGTCTATGGCGGGAGTTGGGATGAGCAGTTCTTC	CSVVYGGSWDEQFF
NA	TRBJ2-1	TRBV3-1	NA	TGTGCCTGCAGCCGCCGACGGGGATTACCCTCCTACAATGAGCAGTTCTTC	CACSRRRGLPSYNEQFF
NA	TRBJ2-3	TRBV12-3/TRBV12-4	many	TGTGCCAGCAGTCCGCGGGGACTCGGCACAGATACGCAGTATTTT	CASSPRGLGTDTQYF
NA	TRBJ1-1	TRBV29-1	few	TGCAGCGTAACGAGACCAAACACTGAAGCTTTCTTT	CSVTRPNTEAFF
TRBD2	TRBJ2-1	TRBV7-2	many	TGTGCCAGCAGCTTAAGTGGACTAGCGGGATCCAATGAGCAGTTCTTC	CASSLSGLAGSNEQFF
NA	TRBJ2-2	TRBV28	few	TGTGCCAGCAGCCCTTCCCCAGGCCTTATCGCCGGGGAGCTGTTTTTT	CASSPSPGLIAGELFF
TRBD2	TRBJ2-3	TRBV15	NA	TGTACCACCAGCAGAGAGAGCGGGACTAGCGGGGCCCTCGGTACGCAGTATTTT	CTTSRESGTSGALGTQYF
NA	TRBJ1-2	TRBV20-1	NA	TGCAGTGCTAGAGAAATCGGACCTCGGCTTAACTATGGCTACACCTTC	CSAREIGPRLNYGYTF
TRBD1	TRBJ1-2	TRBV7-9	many	TGTGCCAGCAGCTTAGGCCAGGGGGTGGACTATGGCTACACCTTC	CASSLGQGVDYGYTF
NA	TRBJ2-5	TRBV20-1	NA	TGCAGTGCTAAGCCAGCTAGGTCAGAGTACTTC	CSAKPARSEYF
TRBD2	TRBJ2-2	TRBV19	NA	TGTGCCACCCGCACTAGCGGGGGGGCTTACACCGGGGAGCTGTTTTTT	CATRTSGGAYTGELFF
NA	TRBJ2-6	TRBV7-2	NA	TGTGCCAGCAGCCCGGACGGAGGCTCTGGGGCCAACGTCCTGACTTTC	CASSPDGGSGANVLTF
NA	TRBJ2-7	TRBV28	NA	TGTGCCAGCAGTTATCCCGAAGTTTACGAGCAGTACTTC	CASSYPEVYEQYF
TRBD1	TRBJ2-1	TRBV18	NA	TGTGCCAGCTCCCCATCCTCCGGGACAGATTACAATGAGCAGTTCTTC	CASSPSSGTDYNEQFF
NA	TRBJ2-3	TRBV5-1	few	TGCGCCAGCAGCTTTATGGGACCCACAGATACGCAGTATTTT	CASSFMGPTDTQYF
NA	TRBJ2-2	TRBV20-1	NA	TGCAGTGCTAGTGGAGGTCTCACCGGGGAGCTGTTTTTT	CSASGGLTGELFF
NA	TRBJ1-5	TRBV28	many	TGTGCCAGCAGTCCCTCAGGGTTAATGGATCAGCCCCAGCATTTT	CASSPSGLMDQPQHF
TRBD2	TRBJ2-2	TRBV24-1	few	TGTGCCACCCGTCCCGGGACTAGCGACACCGGGGAGCTGTTTTTT	CATRPGTSDTGELFF
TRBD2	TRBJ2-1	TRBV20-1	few	TGCAGTGCTAGAGCGGGAGGGCCGACTGTTAATGAGCAGTTCTTC	CSARAGGPTVNEQFF
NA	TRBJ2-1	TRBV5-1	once	TGCGCCAGCTCGGCGGCAGTCGTCGATGAGCAGTTCTTC	CASSAAVVDEQFF
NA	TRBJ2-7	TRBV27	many	TGTGCCAGCAGTTTCGGGGAATCGTACGAGCAGTACTTC	CASSFGESYEQYF
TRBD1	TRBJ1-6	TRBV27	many	TGTGCCAGCAGTTCAACAGGGGGAGGATCACCCCTCCACTTT	CASSSTGGGSPLHF
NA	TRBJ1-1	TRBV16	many	TGTGCCAGCAGCCAATCCGCTCAGCTGAACACTGAAGCTTTCTTT	CASSQSAQLNTEAFF
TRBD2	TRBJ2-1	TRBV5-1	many	TGCGCCAGCAGCTCGACTAGCGGGGTTAACAATGAGCAGTTCTTC	CASSSTSGVNNEQFF
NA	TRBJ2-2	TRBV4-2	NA	TGTGCCAGCAGCCAAGAGGCCCCCCCTGGGGAGCTGTTTTTT	CASSQEAPPGELFF
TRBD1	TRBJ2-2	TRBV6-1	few	TGTGCCAGCAGTCGACAGGGGACTAACACCGGGGAGCTGTTTTTT	CASSRQGTNTGELFF
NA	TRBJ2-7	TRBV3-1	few	TGTGCCAGCAGCCAAGATACAGGAGGCTACGAGCAGTACTTC	CASSQDTGGYEQYF
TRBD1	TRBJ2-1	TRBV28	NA	TGTGCCAGCAGCTACAGGGGGGAAGAGTTCTTC	CASSYRGEEFF
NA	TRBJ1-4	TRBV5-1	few	TGCGCCAGCAGCCCATCATTTTCGGCTTCTTCTATTAATGAAAAACTGTTCTTT	CASSPSFSASSINEKLFF
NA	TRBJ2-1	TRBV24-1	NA	TGTGCCACCAGTCAGAGGGGGGGAAACTCCTACAATGAGCAGTTCTTC	CATSQRGGNSYNEQFF
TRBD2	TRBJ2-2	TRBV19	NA	TGTGCCAGTGTAAACGGACTAGCGAACACCGGGGAGCTGTTTTTT	CASVNGLANTGELFF
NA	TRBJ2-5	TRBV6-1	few	TGTGCCAGCAGTGACTGGACGATCCCCCAAGAGACCCAGTACTTC	CASSDWTIPQETQYF
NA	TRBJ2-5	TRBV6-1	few	TGTGCCAGCAGCTCACAGGGCGGAGCGGAGACCCAGTACTTC	CASSSQGGAETQYF
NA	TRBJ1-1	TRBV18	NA	TGTGCCAGCTCACTACCCCTGGCCTTCGACACTGAAGCTTTCTTT	CASSLPLAFDTEAFF